The clone carrying this T cell receptor (beta chain) appeared many times. Its antigen is currently unknown. This specimen belongs to a study of T cells in Graves' hyperthyroidism and ophthalmopathy. Study-level information: Peripheral blood specimens were obtained at initial diagnosis, prior to any treatment. Study findings and constraints: In blood, most of the thyroid clonotypes expanded above 0.001 were also present.

Amplification targeted TCR beta CDR3 regions from RNA transcripts. HTBI primers drove first-round RT-PCR of the TCR CDR3. TCRdb analysed the multiplex PCR reads with MiXCR anew, one entry per CDR3 protein. The data contain under 300,000 distinct CDR3 sequences, less than 15% of them seen just once; the ten biggest clones take up more than 10%. This CDR3 comprises 16 residues. Trimming removed 1 base from V and 0 bases from J, with 10 bases in between. The germline V gene encodes CDR1 DFQATT and CDR2 SNEGSKA (reference sequence). Clinical symptoms, serum thyroxine and TRAb, thyroid ultrasound and orbital computed tomography together formed the diagnostic basis.

Input material: blood. The clonotype comes from a woman between 35 and 50 years old with Graves' hyperthyroidism that later progressed to Graves' ophthalmopathy. The chain combines TRBV20-1 with TRBJ1-6; maybe TRBD1 (6 bases). CDR3 sequence (DNA): TGCAGTGCTAGAGTACAGGGCAGCTCCTATAATTCACCCCTCCACTTT. It is translated as CSARVQGSSYNSPLHF.